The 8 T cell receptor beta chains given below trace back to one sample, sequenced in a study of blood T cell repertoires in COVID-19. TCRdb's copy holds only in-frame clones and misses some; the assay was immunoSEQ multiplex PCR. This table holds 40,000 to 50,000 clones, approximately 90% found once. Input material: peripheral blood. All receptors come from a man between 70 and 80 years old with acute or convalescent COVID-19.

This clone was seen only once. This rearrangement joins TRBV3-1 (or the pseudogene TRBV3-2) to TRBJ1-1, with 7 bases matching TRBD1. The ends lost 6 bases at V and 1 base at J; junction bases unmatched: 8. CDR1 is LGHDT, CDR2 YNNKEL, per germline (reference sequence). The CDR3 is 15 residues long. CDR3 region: CASRKQGIRNTEAFF. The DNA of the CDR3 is TGTGCCAGCAGGAAACAGGGGATAAGGAACACTGAAGCTTTCTTT.

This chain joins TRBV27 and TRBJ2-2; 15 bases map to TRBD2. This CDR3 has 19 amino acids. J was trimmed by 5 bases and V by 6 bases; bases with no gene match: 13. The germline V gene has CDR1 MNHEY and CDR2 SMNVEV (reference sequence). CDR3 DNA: TGTGCCAGCAGGTGGACTAGCGGGGGGGAAGCAAGGGCAACCGGGGAGCTGTTTTTT. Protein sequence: CASRWTSGGEARATGELFF.

The CDR3 protein is CASSFLVGGEQYF. The CDR3 nucleotides read TGCGCCAGCAGCTTTTTGGTGGGAGGCGAGCAGTACTTC. The chain carries TRBV5-1 and TRBJ2-7; a possible D gene is TRBD2 (6 bases). The germline CDR1 and CDR2 sequences are SGHRS and YFSETQ. Trimming stripped 2 bases from V and 6 bases from J, with 12 bases between. This CDR3 is built from 13 residues.

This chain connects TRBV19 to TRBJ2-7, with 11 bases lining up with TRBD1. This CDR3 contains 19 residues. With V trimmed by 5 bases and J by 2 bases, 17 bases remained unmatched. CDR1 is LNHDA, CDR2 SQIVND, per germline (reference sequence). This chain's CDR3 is CASSPDRGLGLQKTYEQYF. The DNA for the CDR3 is TGTGCCAGTAGTCCGGACAGGGGGCTTGGGCTACAGAAGACCTACGAGCAGTACTTC.

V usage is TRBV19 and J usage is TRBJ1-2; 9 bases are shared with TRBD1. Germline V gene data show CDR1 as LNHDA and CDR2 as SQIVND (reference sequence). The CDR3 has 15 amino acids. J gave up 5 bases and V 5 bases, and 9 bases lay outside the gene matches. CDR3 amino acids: CASSYRPGQGYGYTF. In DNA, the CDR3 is TGTGCCAGTAGTTATCGCCCGGGACAGGGTTATGGCTACACCTTC.

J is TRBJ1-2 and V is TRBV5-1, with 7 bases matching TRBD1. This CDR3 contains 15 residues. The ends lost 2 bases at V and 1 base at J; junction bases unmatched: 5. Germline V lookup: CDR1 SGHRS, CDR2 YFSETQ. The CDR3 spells CASSFGQVGNYGYTF. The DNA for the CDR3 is TGCGCCAGCAGCTTCGGACAGGTCGGTAACTATGGCTACACCTTC.

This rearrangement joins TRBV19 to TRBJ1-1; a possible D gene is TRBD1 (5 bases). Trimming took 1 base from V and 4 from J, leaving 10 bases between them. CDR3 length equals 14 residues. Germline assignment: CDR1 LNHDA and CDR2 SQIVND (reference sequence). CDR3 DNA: TGTGCCAGTAGTATAGGGGAGGGGCCCACTGAAGCTTTCTTT. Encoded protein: CASSIGEGPTEAFF.

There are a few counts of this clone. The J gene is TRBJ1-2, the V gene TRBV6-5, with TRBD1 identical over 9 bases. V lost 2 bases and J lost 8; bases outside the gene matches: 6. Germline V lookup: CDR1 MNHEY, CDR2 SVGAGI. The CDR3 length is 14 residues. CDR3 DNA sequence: TGTGCCAGCAGTTACACGGGACAGGGTCCGGGCTACACCTTC. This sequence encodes CASSYTGQGPGYTF.